The 30 T cell receptor beta chains below were found in one sample sequenced in a study of T cell responses to AZD1222 COVID-19 vaccine. Some clones are missing from TCRdb's copy, which holds only in-frame ones; the method was immunoSEQ multiplex PCR. The sample yields 90,000 to 100,000 clones, roughly 91% seen once. The sequencing used peripheral blood, collected on day 0 of AZD1222 vaccination. Receptor source: an adult in good health.

This sequence joins TRBV18 and TRBJ1-2; D uncertain. The CDR3 spans 13 residues. V was trimmed by 2 bases and J by 5 bases, leaving 9 bases between them. CDR1 and CDR2 (germline): KGHSH, LQKENI. The CDR3 here is CASSPGAFYGYTF. The CDR3 nucleotides read TGTGCCAGCTCACCAGGCGCTTTTTATGGCTACACCTTC.

This chain links TRBV9 with TRBJ2-1; D gene unclear. V lost 0 bases and J 5 bases, leaving 6 bases between the germline ends. This CDR3 has 13 residues. From germline, CDR1 is SGDLS and CDR2 YYNGEE. The CDR3 nucleotides read TGTGCCAGCAGCGTAGCTCCCCACAATGAGCAGTTCTTC. Translated: CASSVAPHNEQFF.

The chain uses TRBV5-5 and TRBJ1-1; D is ambiguous. Trimming took off 2 bases at V and 6 bases at J, with 8 bases between the two ends. The CDR3 consists of 12 residues. Germline V gene sequence: CDR1 SGHKS, CDR2 YYEKEE (reference sequence). CDR3 in amino acids: CASSFLTPEAFF. CDR3 nucleotide sequence: TGTGCCAGCAGCTTCCTAACGCCTGAAGCTTTCTTT.

The chain is built from TRBV30 and TRBJ2-5; TRBD1 matches at 9 bases. Trimming removed 1 base from V and 2 bases from J; junction bases left unmatched: 2. The CDR3 totals 14 residues. CDR1 GTSNPN and CDR2 SVGIG come from the germline V gene (reference sequence). CDR3 sequence reads: CAWSGGQGQETQYF. CDR3 DNA sequence: TGTGCCTGGAGTGGGGGACAGGGACAAGAGACCCAGTACTTC.

The CDR3 sequence: CASTPGTGAVNYGYTF. DNA for the CDR3: TGTGCCAGCACACCTGGGACAGGGGCCGTTAACTATGGCTACACCTTC. The chain links TRBV2 to TRBJ1-2; 10 bases map to TRBD1. Germline CDR1 and CDR2: SNHLY and FYNNEI. The CDR3 spans 16 residues. Germline trimming cut 7 bases from V and 1 base from J; bases unmatched to any gene: 9.

The rearrangement uses TRBV6-5 and TRBJ2-4; D is possibly TRBD2 (6 bases). The CDR3 extends over 14 amino acids. Germline V CDR1 and CDR2: MNHEY, SVGAGI. The V end lost 6 bases, the J end lost 8 bases, and 17 bases lay between the germline ends. CDR3 DNA: TGTGCCAGCAGCCGAACTAGCACGTCGGACATTCAGTACTTC. Protein: CASSRTSTSDIQYF.

The rearrangement joins TRBV19 to TRBJ2-5, with D unclear. The CDR3 is 13 amino acids. Deletions cut 3 bases from V and 1 base from J, with 6 bases between. The germline V gene has CDR1 LNHDA and CDR2 SQIVND (reference sequence). CDR3: CASSIGSQETQYF. The CDR3 nucleotides are TGTGCCAGTAGTATCGGGTCCCAAGAGACCCAGTACTTC.

For the CDR3, the DNA is TGTGCCAGCAGTCCCAATAACAGGGGGAACACTGAAGCTTTCTTT. It is translated as CASSPNNRGNTEAFF. V gene TRBV2 combines with J gene TRBJ1-1, with TRBD1 identical over 7 bases. Germline-derived CDR1 and CDR2 are SNHLY and FYNNEI. The CDR3 length is 15 residues. J was trimmed by 1 base and V by 5 bases; bases with no gene match: 7.

V and J are TRBV5-5 and TRBJ1-1; D gene ambiguous. CDR1 is SGHKS, CDR2 YYEKEE, per germline (reference sequence). Trimming took 0 bases from V and 4 from J, leaving 13 bases between them. The CDR3 has 15 amino acids. The CDR3 sequence is CASSLGTFLSTEAFF. CDR3 nucleotide sequence: TGTGCCAGCAGCTTGGGGACCTTCCTGTCCACTGAAGCTTTCTTT. Using reference TRBV5-5 and TRBJ1-1 for the parts outside the CDR3, the full variable domain is DAGVTQSPTHLIKTRGQQVTLRCSPISGHKSVSWYQQVLGQGPQFIFQYYEKEERGRGNFPDRFSARQFPNYSSELNVNALLLGDSALYLCASSLGTFLSTEAFFGQGTRLTVV.

CDR3 nucleotides: TGTGCCTGGAGTGTTATAGGGGGCTCCACTGAAGCTTTCTTT. Translated, it gives CAWSVIGGSTEAFF. The chain has TRBV30 and TRBJ1-1, with 7 bases matching TRBD1. The CDR3 is made up of 14 amino acids. In germline, CDR1 is GTSNPN, CDR2 SVGIG (reference sequence). After removal of 0 bases from V and 4 bases from J, the junction contained 5 bases not matched to a gene.

V and J are TRBV6-2 or TRBV6-3 and TRBJ1-3, with 7 bases aligning to TRBD1. The CDR3 runs to 16 residues. CDR1 and CDR2 from the germline V gene are MNHEY and SVGEGT. Germline trimming cut 0 bases from V and 0 bases from J; bases unmatched to any gene: 2. CDR3 sequence: CASSYSTGHSGNTIYF. The DNA of the CDR3 is TGTGCCAGCAGTTACTCGACAGGGCACTCTGGAAACACCATATATTTT.

This clone appeared once. The gene calls are TRBV9 and TRBJ2-1; 10 bases map to TRBD2. This CDR3 has 16 residues. Germline V gene sequence: CDR1 SGDLS, CDR2 YYNGEE. V gave up 4 bases and J gave up 8 bases; unmatched junction bases: 12. CDR3 sequence: CASSSQRGGTGDEQFF. The DNA of the CDR3 is TGTGCCAGCAGCTCACAGCGGGGGGGGACTGGCGATGAGCAGTTCTTC.

This chain links TRBV3-1 (or the pseudogene TRBV3-2) with TRBJ2-5; 10 bases align to TRBD2. V lost 5 bases, J lost 6 bases, and 6 bases stayed unmatched. Germline V gene data show CDR1 as LGHDT and CDR2 as YNNKEL (reference sequence). The CDR3 extends over 14 amino acids. Here the CDR3 reads CASSASGGGKTQYF. The CDR3 DNA reads as TGTGCCAGCAGCGCCAGCGGGGGGGGGAAGACCCAGTACTTC.

The chain uses TRBV29-1 and TRBJ2-7; D may be TRBD2 (5 bases). The V end was cut by 7 bases, the J end by 0 bases, with 10 bases between. This CDR3 region has 12 residues. Germline-derived CDR1 and CDR2 are SQVTM and ANQGSEA. CDR3: CSARLNSYEQYF. The CDR3 DNA follows: TGCAGCGCTCGACTAAACTCCTACGAGCAGTACTTC.

The V call is TRBV7-9, the J call TRBJ1-1; 7 nucleotides line up with TRBD1. Looked up from germline, CDR1 is SEHNR and CDR2 is FQNEAQ (reference sequence). There are 14 residues in the CDR3. V trimming: 8 bases; J trimming: 2 bases; junction bases outside the gene matches: 8. The CDR3 protein is CASRPDRANTEAFF. In DNA form, the CDR3 reads TGTGCCAGCCGACCAGACAGGGCTAACACTGAAGCTTTCTTT.

V and J are TRBV5-8 and TRBJ1-6, with 7 bases that match TRBD1. The CDR3 covers 14 residues. V dropped 4 bases and J dropped 10; count of bases not matched to a gene: 8. From germline, CDR1 is SGHTS and CDR2 YDEGEE. The CDR3 spells CASSSGQADSPLHF. In DNA form, the CDR3 reads TGTGCCAGCAGCAGCGGACAGGCGGACTCACCCCTCCACTTT.

The chain recombines TRBV21-1 with TRBJ2-2; TRBD1, as called in the table, went unchecked against the DNA. TRBV21-1 corresponds to a pseudogene. The CDR3 loop spans 17 amino acids. The chain's CDR3 is CASSKTRQGADTGELFF. CDR3 nucleotide sequence: TGTGCCAGCAGCAAAACGAGACAGGGGGCAGACACCGGGGAGCTGTTTTTT.

The chain has TRBV5-1 and TRBJ2-5; 8 nucleotides align to TRBD1. CDR1 and CDR2 from the germline V gene are SGHRS and YFSETQ. The CDR3 loop spans 16 amino acids. V was clipped by 0 bases and J by 5 bases; unmatched bases: 9. This CDR3 reads CASSLAGTGIWETQYF. CDR3 coding DNA: TGCGCCAGCAGCTTGGCTGGGACAGGCATCTGGGAGACCCAGTACTTC.

V is TRBV24-1 and J is TRBJ1-4; 10 bases fit TRBD1. Germline CDR1 and CDR2: KGHDR and SFDVKD. Trimming took 0 bases from V and 6 from J; bases not matched to a gene: 3. CDR3 length: 16 residues. CDR3 nucleotide sequence: TGTGCCACCAGTGATTTGCTCGGGACAGGGGATGAAAAACTGTTTTTT. It yields the protein CATSDLLGTGDEKLFF.

The chain links TRBV5-4 to TRBJ2-1; 10 bases fit TRBD2. This CDR3 spans 18 amino acids. The germline gives CDR1 SGHNT, CDR2 YYREEE (reference sequence). J gave up 1 base and V 1 base, and 8 bases lay outside the gene matches. CDR3 amino acids: CASSLLSGGGSSYNEQFF. For the CDR3, the DNA is TGTGCCAGCAGCTTGCTGAGCGGGGGGGGATCTTCCTACAATGAGCAGTTCTTC. The full variable domain, in which reference TRBV5-4 and TRBJ2-1 provide the parts outside the CDR3, is ETGVTQSPTHLIKTRGQQVTLRCSSQSGHNTVSWYQQALGQGPQFIFQYYREEENGRGNFPPRFSGLQFPNYSSELNVNALELDDSALYLCASSLLSGGGSSYNEQFFGPGTRLTVL.

The V gene is TRBV6-5, the J gene TRBJ2-7, with TRBD1 as a possible D gene (5 bases). This CDR3 contains 14 residues. Germline values: CDR1 MNHEY, CDR2 SVGAGI. Trimming took 6 bases from V and 2 from J, leaving 14 bases between them. The CDR3 sequence is CASRGTGVPYEQYF. Here the CDR3 DNA reads TGTGCCAGCAGGGGAACAGGCGTCCCCTACGAGCAGTACTTC.

The chain recombines TRBV7-9 with TRBJ2-1; TRBD1 agrees at 7 bases. CDR3 length equals 14 residues. V lost 8 bases and J lost 5; bases outside the gene matches: 9. Germline CDR1 is SEHNR and CDR2 is FQNEAQ (reference sequence). CDR3 DNA: TGTGCCAGCGGGGACAGTACCTTTGACAATGAGCAGTTCTTC. Protein sequence: CASGDSTFDNEQFF.

The chain carries TRBV18 and TRBJ2-7; D is unclear. V dropped 3 bases and J dropped 6 bases, with 18 bases sitting between them. CDR3 size: 15 residues. Germline CDR1 KGHSH, CDR2 LQKENI. CDR3 sequence: CASSPHQTPGSEQYF. The CDR3 DNA is TGTGCCAGCTCACCGCACCAAACACCCGGCTCCGAGCAGTACTTC.

In its sample, this clone was seen once. The chain uses TRBV5-1 and TRBJ1-1; D is undetermined. The CDR3 covers 13 residues. Germline values: CDR1 SGHRS, CDR2 YFSETQ. V dropped 1 base and J dropped 4 bases, with 8 bases sitting between them. The CDR3 region is CASSLMGSTEAFF. Written as DNA, the CDR3 is TGCGCCAGCAGCTTGATGGGATCCACTGAAGCTTTCTTT.

V and J are TRBV18 and TRBJ1-1, with D hard to call. The CDR3 extends over 13 amino acids. V lost 4 bases, J lost 6 bases, and 12 bases lay in between. Germline-derived CDR1 and CDR2 are KGHSH and LQKENI. The CDR3 DNA reads TGTGCCAGCTCACTAGAACGGAGCTCTGAAGCTTTCTTT. Its translation: CASSLERSSEAFF. The whole variable domain, remainder taken from reference TRBV18 and TRBJ1-1, is NAGVMQNPRHLVRRRGQEARLRCSPMKGHSHVYWYRQLPEEGLKFMVYLQKENIIDESGMPKERFSAEFPKEGPSILRIQQVVRGDSAAYFCASSLERSSEAFFGQGTRLTVV.

The rearrangement joins TRBV14 to TRBJ2-7; D uncertain. V was clipped by 0 bases and J by 3 bases, with 9 bases between them. The CDR3 has 14 residues. Germline CDR1 is SGHDN and CDR2 is FVKESK. The CDR3 here is CASSQDGPYYEQYF. CDR3 DNA sequence: TGTGCCAGCAGCCAAGACGGACCATACTACGAGCAGTACTTC.

V usage is TRBV18 and J usage is TRBJ2-6; D unresolved. Germline V gene data show CDR1 as KGHSH and CDR2 as LQKENI. Trimming removed 7 bases from V and 0 bases from J, with 4 bases in between. The CDR3 loop spans 13 amino acids. CDR3 bases: TGTGCCAGCTTGAACTCTGGGGCCAACGTCCTGACTTTC. Amino acid sequence: CASLNSGANVLTF.

The chain combines TRBV3-1 (or the pseudogene TRBV3-2) with TRBJ1-1; D perhaps matches TRBD1 (6 bases). V was trimmed by 4 bases and J by 5 bases, leaving 11 bases between them. The CDR3 contains 13 residues. CDR1 and CDR2 (germline): LGHDT, YNNKEL (reference sequence). The CDR3 spells CASSRYRDTEAFF. In DNA form, the CDR3 reads TGTGCCAGCAGCCGCTACAGGGATACTGAAGCTTTCTTT.

V usage is TRBV6-5 and J usage is TRBJ1-6; 7 bases fit TRBD1. The J segment lost 7 bases and the V segment lost 7 bases, leaving 7 bases of the junction unmatched. From germline, CDR1 is MNHEY and CDR2 SVGAGI. The CDR3 contains 14 residues. CDR3 DNA: TGTGCCAGCAACACCGGGACAGACAATTCACCCCTCCACTTT. Amino acid sequence: CASNTGTDNSPLHF.

The chain uses TRBV16 and TRBJ1-3, with D maybe TRBD1 (5 bases). The germline V and J ends were trimmed by 1 base and 0 bases, with 10 bases remaining between them. Germline V gene lookup returns CDR1 KGHSY and CDR2 FQNENV. The CDR3 is 16 residues long. CDR3 protein: CASSQFQGYSGNTIYF. The CDR3 DNA reads TGTGCCAGCAGCCAATTCCAGGGATACTCTGGAAACACCATATATTTT.